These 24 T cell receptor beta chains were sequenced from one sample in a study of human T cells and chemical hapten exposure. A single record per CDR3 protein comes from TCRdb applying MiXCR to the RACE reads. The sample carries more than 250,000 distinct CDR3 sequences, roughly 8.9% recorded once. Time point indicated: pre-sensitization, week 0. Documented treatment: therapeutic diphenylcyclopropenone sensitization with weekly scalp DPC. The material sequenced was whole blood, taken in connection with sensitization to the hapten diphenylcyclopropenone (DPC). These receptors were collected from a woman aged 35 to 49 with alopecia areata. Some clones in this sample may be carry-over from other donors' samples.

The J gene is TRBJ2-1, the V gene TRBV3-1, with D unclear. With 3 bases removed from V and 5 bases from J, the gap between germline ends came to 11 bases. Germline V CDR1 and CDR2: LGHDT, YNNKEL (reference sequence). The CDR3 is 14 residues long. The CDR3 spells CASSHSPANNEQFF. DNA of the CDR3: TGTGCCAGCAGCCATAGCCCCGCCAACAATGAGCAGTTCTTC.

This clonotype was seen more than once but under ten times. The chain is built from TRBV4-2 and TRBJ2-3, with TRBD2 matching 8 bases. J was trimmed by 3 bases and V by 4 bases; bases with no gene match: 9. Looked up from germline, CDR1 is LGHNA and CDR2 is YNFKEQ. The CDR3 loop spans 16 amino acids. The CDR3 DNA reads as TGTGCCAGCAGCCCCACGTCCGGGAGGGGGACAGATACGCAGTATTTT. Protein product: CASSPTSGRGTDTQYF.

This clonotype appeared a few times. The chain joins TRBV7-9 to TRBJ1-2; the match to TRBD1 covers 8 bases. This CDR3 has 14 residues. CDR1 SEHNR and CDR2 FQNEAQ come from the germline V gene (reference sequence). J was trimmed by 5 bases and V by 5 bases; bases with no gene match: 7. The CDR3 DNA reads TGTGCCAGCAGCATCCAGGGGGCTAGGTATGGCTACACCTTC. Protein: CASSIQGARYGYTF.

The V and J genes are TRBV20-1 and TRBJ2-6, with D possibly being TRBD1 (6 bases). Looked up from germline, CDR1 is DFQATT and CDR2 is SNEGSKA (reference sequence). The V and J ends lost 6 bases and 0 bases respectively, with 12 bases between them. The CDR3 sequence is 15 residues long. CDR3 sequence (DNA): TGCAGTGCCGCTCAGGGACACTCTGGGGCCAACGTCCTGACTTTC. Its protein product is CSAAQGHSGANVLTF.

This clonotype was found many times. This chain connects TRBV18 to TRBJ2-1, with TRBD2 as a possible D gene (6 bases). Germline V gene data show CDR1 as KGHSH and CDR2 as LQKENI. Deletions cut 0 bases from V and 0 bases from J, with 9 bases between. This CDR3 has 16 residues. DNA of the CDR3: TGTGCCAGCTCACCACCGATACTAGCCTCCTACAATGAGCAGTTCTTC. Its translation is CASSPPILASYNEQFF.

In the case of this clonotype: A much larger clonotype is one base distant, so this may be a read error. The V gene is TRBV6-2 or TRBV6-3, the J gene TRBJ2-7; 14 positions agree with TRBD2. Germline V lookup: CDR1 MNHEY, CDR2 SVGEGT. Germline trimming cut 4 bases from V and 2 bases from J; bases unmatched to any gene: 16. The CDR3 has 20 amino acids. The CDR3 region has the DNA TGTGCCAGCAGTTCCTACGGGGGGACTAGCGGGAGAGGCTCCACCTACGAGCAGTACTTC. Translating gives CASSSYGGTSGRGSTYEQYF.

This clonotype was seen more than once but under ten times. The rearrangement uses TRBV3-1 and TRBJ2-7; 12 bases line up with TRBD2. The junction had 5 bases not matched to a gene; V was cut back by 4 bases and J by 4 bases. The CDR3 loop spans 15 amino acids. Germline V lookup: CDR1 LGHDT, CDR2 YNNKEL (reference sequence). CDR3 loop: CASSPGGLAGYEQYF. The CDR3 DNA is TGTGCCAGCAGCCCCGGCGGACTAGCGGGGTACGAGCAGTACTTC.

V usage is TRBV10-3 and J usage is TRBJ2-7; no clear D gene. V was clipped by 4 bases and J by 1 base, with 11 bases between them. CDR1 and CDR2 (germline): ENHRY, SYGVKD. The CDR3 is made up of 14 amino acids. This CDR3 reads CAISGTARSYEQYF. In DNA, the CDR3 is TGTGCCATCAGTGGGACGGCAAGATCCTACGAGCAGTACTTC.

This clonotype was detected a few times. The CDR3 here is CASSLGVTGAGQYF. The CDR3 region has the DNA TGTGCCAGCAGTTTAGGGGTGACAGGCGCCGGGCAGTACTTC. V is TRBV12-3 or TRBV12-4 and J is TRBJ2-7; weak D call: TRBD1 (6 bases). V was cut by 1 base and J by 9 bases, with 16 bases left in between. The length of the CDR3 is 14 residues.

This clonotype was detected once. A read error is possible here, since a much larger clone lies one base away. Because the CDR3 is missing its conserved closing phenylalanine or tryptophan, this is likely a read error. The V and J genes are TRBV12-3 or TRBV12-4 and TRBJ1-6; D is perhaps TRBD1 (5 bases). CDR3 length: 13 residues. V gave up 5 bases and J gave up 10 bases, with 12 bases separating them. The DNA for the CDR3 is TGTGCCAGCAGTCCCCTAAGGGACTCACCCCTCCACCTT. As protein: CASSPLRDSPLHL.

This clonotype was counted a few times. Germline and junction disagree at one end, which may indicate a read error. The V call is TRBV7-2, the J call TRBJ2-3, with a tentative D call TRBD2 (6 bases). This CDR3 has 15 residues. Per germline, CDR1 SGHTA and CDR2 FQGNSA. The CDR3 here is CASRLQVAVTDTQYF. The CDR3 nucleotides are TGTGCCAGCCGCTTACAGGTAGCGGTCACAGATACGCAGTATTTT.

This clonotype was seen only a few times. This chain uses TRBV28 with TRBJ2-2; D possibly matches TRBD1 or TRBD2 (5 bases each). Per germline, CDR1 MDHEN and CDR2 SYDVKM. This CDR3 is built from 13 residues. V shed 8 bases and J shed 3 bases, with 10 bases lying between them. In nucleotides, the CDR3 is TGTGCCAGCCTTAGAGGGGACACCGGGGAGCTGTTTTTT. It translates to CASLRGDTGELFF.

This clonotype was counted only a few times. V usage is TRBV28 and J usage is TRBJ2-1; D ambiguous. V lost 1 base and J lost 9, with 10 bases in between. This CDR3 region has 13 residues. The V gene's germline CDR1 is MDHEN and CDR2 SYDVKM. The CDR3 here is CASSLSQLGEQFF. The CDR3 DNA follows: TGTGCCAGCAGTTTATCTCAGCTTGGTGAGCAGTTCTTC.

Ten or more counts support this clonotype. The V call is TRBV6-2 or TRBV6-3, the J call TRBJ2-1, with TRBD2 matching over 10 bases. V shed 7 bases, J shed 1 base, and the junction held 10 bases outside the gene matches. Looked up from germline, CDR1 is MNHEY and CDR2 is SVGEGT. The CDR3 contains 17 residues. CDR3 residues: CASTRQREGRSYNEQFF. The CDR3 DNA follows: TGTGCCAGCACCCGTCAGCGGGAGGGCCGTTCCTACAATGAGCAGTTCTTC.

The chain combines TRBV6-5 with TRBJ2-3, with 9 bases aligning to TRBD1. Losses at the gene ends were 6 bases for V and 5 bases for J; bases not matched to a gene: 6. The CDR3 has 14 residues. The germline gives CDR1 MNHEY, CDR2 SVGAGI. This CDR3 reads CASSWTGVVDTQYF. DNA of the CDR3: TGTGCCAGCAGCTGGACAGGGGTGGTAGATACGCAGTATTTT.

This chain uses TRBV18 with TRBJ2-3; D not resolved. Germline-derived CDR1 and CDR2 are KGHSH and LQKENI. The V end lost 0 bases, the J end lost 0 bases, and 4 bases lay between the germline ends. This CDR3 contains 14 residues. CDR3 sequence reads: CASSPPSSTDTQYF. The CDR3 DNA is TGTGCCAGCTCACCACCGAGCAGCACAGATACGCAGTATTTT.

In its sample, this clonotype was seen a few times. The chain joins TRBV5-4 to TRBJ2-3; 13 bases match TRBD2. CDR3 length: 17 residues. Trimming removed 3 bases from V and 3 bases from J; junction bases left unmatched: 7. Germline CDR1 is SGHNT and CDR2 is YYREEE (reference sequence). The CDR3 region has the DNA TGTGCCAGCAGCTCGCTACTAGCGGGAGGGATGACAGATACGCAGTATTTT. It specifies CASSSLLAGGMTDTQYF.

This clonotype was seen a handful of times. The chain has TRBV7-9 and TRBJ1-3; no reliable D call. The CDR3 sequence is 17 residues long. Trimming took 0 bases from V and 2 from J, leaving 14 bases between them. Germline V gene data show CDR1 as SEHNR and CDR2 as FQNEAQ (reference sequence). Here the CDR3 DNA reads TGTGCCAGCAGCTTAGCAATGGGTACAGTCACTGGAAACACCATATATTTT. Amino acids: CASSLAMGTVTGNTIYF. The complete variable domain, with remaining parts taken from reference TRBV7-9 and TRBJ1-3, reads DTGVSQNPRHKITKRGQNVTFRCDPISEHNRLYWYRQTLGQGPEFLTYFQNEAQLEKSRLLSDRFSAERPKGSFSTLEIQRTEQGDSAMYLCASSLAMGTVTGNTIYFGEGSWLTVV.

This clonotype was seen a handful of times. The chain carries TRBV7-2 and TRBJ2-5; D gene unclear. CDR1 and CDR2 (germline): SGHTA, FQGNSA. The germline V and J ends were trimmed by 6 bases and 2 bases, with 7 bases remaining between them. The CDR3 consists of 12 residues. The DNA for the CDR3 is TGTGCCAGCAGTACTCGACAAGAGACCCAGTACTTC. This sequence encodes CASSTRQETQYF.

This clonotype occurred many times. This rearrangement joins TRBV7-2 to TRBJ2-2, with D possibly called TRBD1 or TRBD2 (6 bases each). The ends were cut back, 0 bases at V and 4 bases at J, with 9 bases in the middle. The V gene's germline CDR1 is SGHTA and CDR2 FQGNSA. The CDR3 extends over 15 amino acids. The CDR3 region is CASSLAGGGTGELFF. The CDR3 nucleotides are TGTGCCAGCAGCTTAGCAGGGGGAGGCACCGGGGAGCTGTTTTTT.

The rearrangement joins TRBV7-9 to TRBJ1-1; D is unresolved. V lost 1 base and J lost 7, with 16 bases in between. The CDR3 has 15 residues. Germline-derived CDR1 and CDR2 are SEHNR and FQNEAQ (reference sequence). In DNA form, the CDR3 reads TGTGCCAGCAGCTTAGTCGGCCATCCCCCGGGTGAAGCTTTCTTT. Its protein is CASSLVGHPPGEAFF. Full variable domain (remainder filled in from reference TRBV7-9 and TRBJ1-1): DTGVSQNPRHKITKRGQNVTFRCDPISEHNRLYWYRQTLGQGPEFLTYFQNEAQLEKSRLLSDRFSAERPKGSFSTLEIQRTEQGDSAMYLCASSLVGHPPGEAFFGQGTRLTVV.

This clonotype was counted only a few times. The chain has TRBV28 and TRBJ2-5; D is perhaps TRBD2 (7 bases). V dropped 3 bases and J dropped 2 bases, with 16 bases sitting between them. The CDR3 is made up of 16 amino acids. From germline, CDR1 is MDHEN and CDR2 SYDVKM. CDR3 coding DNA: TGTGCCAGCAGTTTTGGGATAGGGGGAGGGCAAGAGACCCAGTACTTC. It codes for CASSFGIGGGQETQYF.

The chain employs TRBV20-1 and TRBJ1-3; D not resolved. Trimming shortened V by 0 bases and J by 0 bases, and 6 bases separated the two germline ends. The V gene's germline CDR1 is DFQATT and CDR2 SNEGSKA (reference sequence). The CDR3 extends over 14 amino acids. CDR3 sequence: CSARDPSSGNTIYF. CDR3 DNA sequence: TGCAGTGCTAGAGATCCTTCCTCTGGAAACACCATATATTTT.

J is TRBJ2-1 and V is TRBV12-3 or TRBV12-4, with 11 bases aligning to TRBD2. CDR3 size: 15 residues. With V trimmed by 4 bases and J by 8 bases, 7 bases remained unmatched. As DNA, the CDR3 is TGTGCCAGCAGTTCTAGCGGGAGGTCGATCGATGAGCAGTTCTTC. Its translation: CASSSSGRSIDEQFF.